The 8 T cell receptor beta chains below all came from one sample that was sequenced in a study of metastatic and nonmetastatic thyroid tumors. TCRdb used MiXCR to call clones anew from the PCR reads. The sample contains tens of thousands of clones, about 16% of which appear only once. The entire patient cohort was treatment-naive prior to thyroid surgery. Sequencing was done on a sample of blood. Source of these receptors: a female donor with papillary thyroid cancer or a benign thyroid nodule (not recorded which). Some clones in this sample may be carry-over from other donors' samples.

This clone was detected a few times. The chain uses TRBV10-3 and TRBJ1-5; 9 bases agree with TRBD1. The CDR3 consists of 14 residues. Germline V gives CDR1 ENHRY, CDR2 SYGVKD. J gave up 3 bases and V 7 bases, and 4 bases lay outside the gene matches. CDR3 in DNA: TGTGCCATCAAGGGACAGGGTAACAATCAGCCCCAGCATTTT. Its protein is CAIKGQGNNQPQHF.

This clone has only a few counts. A read error may be the cause here, since a much bigger clone is one base away. This chain joins TRBV12-3 or TRBV12-4 and TRBJ2-1, with unresolved D. This CDR3 region has 13 residues. The CDR3 DNA reads as TGTGCCAGCAGTTCCCGACGGTACAATGAGCAGTCCTTC. Translating gives CASSSRRYNEQSF.

This clone was counted ten times or more. This chain joins TRBV6-1 and TRBJ1-5, with 7 bases that match TRBD1. Looked up from germline, CDR1 is MNHNS and CDR2 is SASEGT. V shed 2 bases and J 6 bases; nucleotides not matched to a gene: 7. The CDR3 length is 15 residues. Written as DNA, the CDR3 is TGTGCCAGCAGTGAAAGAAAGGGGGCGGGTCAGCCCCAGCATTTT. Its translation: CASSERKGAGQPQHF.

This clone has at least ten counts. One junction end disagrees with the germline gene, perhaps due to a read error. The chain couples TRBV18 to TRBJ1-1; D uncertain. This CDR3 has 13 residues. CDR1 KGHSH and CDR2 LQKENI come from the germline V gene. The CDR3 sequence: CASSPTGNSEAFF. The CDR3 DNA is TGTGCCAGCTCACCGACCGGGAACTCTGAAGCTTTCTTT.

The sample holds many counts of this clone. An end of the junction differs from the germline gene, which may be a read error. This sequence joins TRBV30 and TRBJ1-5, with D uncertain. The CDR3 spans 16 residues. CDR1 and CDR2 (germline): GTSNPN, SVGIG (reference sequence). CDR3 in amino acids: CAWSLRKKGDNQPRHF. Here the CDR3 DNA reads TGTGCCTGGAGCCTCCGGAAGAAGGGAGACAATCAGCCCCGGCATTTT. Full variable domain (outside the CDR3, taken from reference TRBV30 and TRBJ1-5): SQTIHQWPATLVQPVGSPLSLECTVEGTSNPNLYWYRQAAGRGLQLLFYSVGIGQISSEVPQNLSASRPQDRQFILSSKKLLLSDSGFYLCAWSLRKKGDNQPRHFGDGTRLSIL.

This clone was observed at least ten times. The same CDR3 arises from other DNA sequences in this sample as well. This sequence joins TRBV5-4 and TRBJ2-3; D is unresolved. The CDR3 extends over 13 amino acids. The germline V and J ends were trimmed by 4 bases and 2 bases, with 8 bases remaining between them. Germline V lookup: CDR1 SGHNT, CDR2 YYREEE (reference sequence). The CDR3 DNA sequence: TGTGCCAGCAGCCTCGTTTACACAGATACGCAGTATTTT. Translating gives CASSLVYTDTQYF.

A few counts support this clone. One end of the junction is discordant with germline, which a read error may explain. The chain carries TRBV19 and TRBJ1-2; a possible D gene is TRBD1 (5 bases). The CDR3 spans 15 residues. Germline V gives CDR1 LNHDA, CDR2 SQIVND (reference sequence). CDR3 amino acids: CTSSLRRDGNYGYTF. CDR3 nucleotide sequence: TGTACCAGTAGTCTGCGGCGGGACGGCAACTATGGCTACACCTTC.

This clone came up many times. The gene calls are TRBV11-3 and TRBJ2-1; TRBD2 might be the D (7 bases). V was cut by 4 bases and J by 14 bases, with 15 bases left in between. The CDR3 is 12 residues long. The germline V gene encodes CDR1 SGHNT and CDR2 YENEEA. This CDR3 reads CASSSGGGNKFF. In DNA, the CDR3 is TGTGCCAGCAGCTCGGGGGGCGGGAACAAGTTCTTC.